The 30 T cell receptor beta chains in this list originate from one sample, sequenced in a study of a mutant IDH1 vaccine in newly diagnosed glioma. Repertoires were generated with immunoSEQ multiplex PCR, while TCRdb's copy carries only in-frame clones and drops some. The data hold about 54,000 clones, with about four fifths observed a single time. These TCRs' antigens remain unknown. Described time point: week 23, last vaccination. Vaccination used 300 ug of mutant IDH1 20-mer peptide per dose, with topical imiquimod. This specimen consisted of PBMCs, obtained from a glioma patient whose treatment included an IDH1 peptide vaccine. These receptors all come from a man aged 35 to 55 with glioma.

This sequence joins TRBV5-1 and TRBJ2-2, with D perhaps matching TRBD1 (6 bases). Trimming stripped 0 bases from V and 1 base from J, with 10 bases between. CDR1 is SGHRS, CDR2 YFSETQ, per germline. There are 16 residues in the CDR3. The CDR3 is CASSLDPRGNTGELFF. The CDR3 DNA is TGCGCCAGCAGCTTGGATCCCAGGGGGAACACCGGGGAGCTGTTTTTT.

Here the CDR3 DNA reads TGTGCCAGCTACACCCCGGGACTAGCGGGGGTAGATACGCAGTATTTT. Its protein is CASYTPGLAGVDTQYF. The chain couples TRBV2 to TRBJ2-3; TRBD2 aligns across 14 bases. The CDR3 is made up of 16 amino acids. Germline CDR1 SNHLY, CDR2 FYNNEI. V was clipped by 8 bases and J by 5 bases; unmatched bases: 9.

The chain links TRBV19 to TRBJ1-3; D unresolved. The germline CDR1 and CDR2 sequences are LNHDA and SQIVND (reference sequence). The CDR3 spans 15 residues. V lost 6 bases to trimming and J lost 0 bases, with 12 bases between them. The CDR3 spells CASRTRISSGNTIYF. The CDR3 coding sequence is TGTGCCAGTAGGACCCGGATAAGCTCTGGAAACACCATATATTTT.

This rearrangement joins TRBV11-3 to TRBJ1-6, with 10 bases matching TRBD1. Germline values: CDR1 SGHNT, CDR2 YENEEA. This CDR3 region has 15 residues. With 5 bases clipped from V and 11 bases from J, the junction kept 9 bases outside the gene matches. The CDR3 protein is CASSRGTGAGTPLHF. CDR3 nucleotides: TGTGCCAGCAGCCGGGGGACAGGGGCGGGGACACCCCTCCACTTT.

The chain employs TRBV4-1 and TRBJ1-5; D uncertain. V shed 1 base and J shed 8 bases, with 9 bases lying between them. Germline CDR1 reads MGHRA; CDR2 reads YSYEKL. CDR3 size: 13 residues. CDR3 in amino acids: CASSQAGSKPQHF. The CDR3 region has the DNA TGCGCCAGCAGCCAAGCGGGGTCCAAGCCCCAGCATTTT.

The chain has TRBV6-5 and TRBJ2-4; 8 bases match TRBD2. CDR1 is MNHEY and CDR2 is SVGAGI in the germline V gene. This CDR3 comprises 14 residues. J lost 6 bases, V lost 5 bases, and 6 bases had no gene match. The CDR3 nucleotides read TGTGCCAGCAGTAAGGCGGGGGGCGGAAACATTCAGTACTTC. The encoded protein is CASSKAGGGNIQYF.

DNA for the CDR3: TGTGCCAGCAGTTACTTACAGGGGGCACGCAACACTGAAGCTTTCTTT. It codes for CASSYLQGARNTEAFF. The chain recombines TRBV6-5 with TRBJ1-1; 9 bases are shared with TRBD1. In germline, CDR1 is MNHEY, CDR2 SVGAGI. There are 16 residues in the CDR3. The V segment lost 1 base and the J segment 2 bases; nucleotides outside the gene matches: 5.

The chain employs TRBV27 and TRBJ2-1; D may match TRBD1 or TRBD2 (5 bases each). CDR1 is MNHEY and CDR2 is SMNVEV in the germline V gene (reference sequence). CDR3 length: 10 amino acids. The CDR3 loop reads CATTGGEQFF. The CDR3 DNA reads as TGTGCTACCACAGGAGGTGAGCAGTTCTTC.

This clone was found a few times. This chain uses TRBV6-5 with TRBJ2-5; tentative D call: TRBD2 (7 bases). The V end was cut by 4 bases, the J end by 5 bases, with 20 bases between. The CDR3 contains 16 residues. CDR1 MNHEY and CDR2 SVGAGI come from the germline V gene. The CDR3 DNA is TGTGCCAGCAGTTCCCTGAAGGGGGGGGCCGTGGAGACCCAGTACTTC. As protein: CASSSLKGGAVETQYF.

This chain joins TRBV7-6 and TRBJ1-4, with a tentative D call TRBD1 (5 bases). CDR1 and CDR2 from the germline V gene are SGHVS and FNYEAQ. The CDR3 totals 13 residues. V was shortened by 5 bases and J by 4 bases, with 8 bases between the two germline ends. The CDR3 region is CASSRQINEKLFF. CDR3 DNA: TGTGCCAGCAGCCGACAGATTAATGAAAAACTGTTTTTT.

The chain recombines TRBV6-6 with TRBJ2-4, with D unclear. Germline V gene lookup returns CDR1 MNHNY and CDR2 SVGAGI (reference sequence). The CDR3 is 12 amino acids. V was cut by 8 bases and J by 10 bases, with 15 bases left in between. The CDR3 nucleotides read TGTGCCAGCTGTGGCGGCCTTTCAATTCAGTACTTC. Protein product: CASCGGLSIQYF.

The chain recombines TRBV4-1 with TRBJ2-3, with 14 bases that match TRBD2. The V gene end was trimmed by 3 bases and the J gene end by 0 bases; junction bases not matched to a gene: 17. The CDR3 sequence is 22 residues long. Germline V lookup: CDR1 MGHRA, CDR2 YSYEKL. CDR3 DNA: TGCGCCAGCAGCCACCGACTAGCGGGGGGGCCGGGGTCTGTGGAGAGCACAGATACGCAGTATTTT. Translating gives CASSHRLAGGPGSVESTDTQYF.

The rearrangement joins TRBV2 to TRBJ2-7, with TRBD1 matching over 7 bases. J lost 3 bases, V lost 4 bases, and 3 bases had no gene match. Germline CDR1 is SNHLY and CDR2 is FYNNEI. The CDR3 runs to 13 residues. CDR3 in amino acids: CASSGDRNYEQYF. The CDR3 DNA reads TGTGCCAGCAGTGGGGACAGAAACTACGAGCAGTACTTC.

The CDR3 here is CASSLGGKGGYTF. The CDR3 nucleotides are TGTGCCAGCAGTTTAGGGGGGAAGGGTGGCTACACCTTC. This chain uses TRBV27 with TRBJ1-2; D possibly corresponds to TRBD1 (5 bases). The CDR3 totals 13 residues. V shed 2 bases and J shed 7 bases, with 11 bases lying between them. Per the germline V gene, CDR1 is MNHEY and CDR2 is SMNVEV (reference sequence).

J is TRBJ2-1 and V is TRBV18; the match to TRBD1 covers 7 bases. The junction had 4 bases not matched to a gene; V was cut back by 6 bases and J by 5 bases. The CDR3 is 13 amino acids. The germline gives CDR1 KGHSH, CDR2 LQKENI. The CDR3 DNA follows: TGTGCCAGCTCCCAGACAGGGAACAATGAGCAGTTCTTC. It yields the protein CASSQTGNNEQFF.

The chain carries TRBV7-9 and TRBJ1-4; a possible D gene is TRBD1 (6 bases). Trimming removed 1 base from V and 8 bases from J, with 17 bases in between. CDR3 length: 16 amino acids. The germline CDR1 and CDR2 sequences are SEHNR and FQNEAQ (reference sequence). The CDR3 reads CASSLGVQGIGEKLFF. DNA of the CDR3: TGTGCCAGCAGCTTAGGCGTCCAGGGGATCGGGGAAAAACTGTTTTTT.

The chain couples TRBV5-1 to TRBJ2-1; D is perhaps TRBD1 or TRBD2 (5 bases each). V gave up 4 bases and J gave up 10 bases, with 18 bases separating them. The CDR3 is 14 residues long. Germline V gene sequence: CDR1 SGHRS, CDR2 YFSETQ. CDR3 DNA: TGCGCCAGCAGCCTACATAGGGACGGACTCGAGCAGTTCTTC. It encodes CASSLHRDGLEQFF.

V is TRBV19 and J is TRBJ2-1, with 8 bases lining up with TRBD2. The junction had 5 bases not matched to a gene; V was cut back by 3 bases and J by 4 bases. Germline CDR1 and CDR2: LNHDA and SQIVND (reference sequence). CDR3 length: 15 residues. The CDR3 protein is CASSISSGDYNEQFF. In DNA form, the CDR3 reads TGTGCCAGTAGTATCAGTAGCGGGGATTACAATGAGCAGTTCTTC.

V is TRBV6-1 and J is TRBJ2-7; D possibly matches TRBD1 or TRBD2 (5 bases each). There are 13 residues in the CDR3. Germline CDR1 is MNHNS and CDR2 is SASEGT. Deletions cut 10 bases from V and 3 bases from J, with 16 bases between. In DNA form, the CDR3 reads TGTGCCACCCATCGGGGCCAGCTCTACGAGCAGTACTTC. It yields the protein CATHRGQLYEQYF.

The rearrangement links TRBV19 to TRBJ1-2; a possible D gene is TRBD1 (6 bases). The V gene lost 5 bases and the J gene lost 5 bases, with 21 bases spanning the gap. Germline CDR1 reads LNHDA; CDR2 reads SQIVND (reference sequence). The CDR3 has 16 amino acids. As DNA, the CDR3 is TGTGCCAGTAGTCGAACTTCCGGACAGTCCCTATATGGCTACACCTTC. As protein: CASSRTSGQSLYGYTF.

The chain links TRBV5-1 to TRBJ2-3; TRBD2 agrees at 14 bases. The CDR3 contains 15 residues. Germline assignment: CDR1 SGHRS and CDR2 YFSETQ. The V gene end was trimmed by 4 bases and the J gene end by 5 bases; junction bases not matched to a gene: 3. The CDR3 sequence is CASSQGLAGVDTQYF. CDR3 nucleotide sequence: TGCGCCAGCAGCCAGGGACTAGCGGGGGTAGATACGCAGTATTTT.

The chain has TRBV19 and TRBJ2-3; D perhaps matches TRBD2 (5 bases). CDR1 and CDR2 (germline): LNHDA, SQIVND (reference sequence). The CDR3 consists of 12 residues. V gave up 9 bases and J gave up 4 bases, with 11 bases separating them. As DNA, the CDR3 is TGTGCCAGCACTAGAGGGCCAGATACGCAGTATTTT. Protein product: CASTRGPDTQYF. The variable domain in full, completed from reference TRBV19 and TRBJ2-3, reads DGGITQSPKYLFRKEGQNVTLSCEQNLNHDAMYWYRQDPGQGLRLIYYSQIVNDFQKGDIAEGYSVSREKKESFPLTVTSAQKNPTAFYLCASTRGPDTQYFGPGTRLTVL.

The V call is TRBV5-6, the J call TRBJ2-7, with 9 bases identical to TRBD2. Germline V gene data show CDR1 as SGHDT and CDR2 as YYEEEE. Trimming took 4 bases from V and 9 from J; bases not matched to a gene: 5. The CDR3 loop spans 12 amino acids. The CDR3, as DNA: TGTGCCAGCAGCCTGGGGACTAGCAGGCAGTACTTC. This sequence encodes CASSLGTSRQYF.

The genes are TRBV12-1 and TRBJ2-3; the table's TRBD1 call for D was not verified on the DNA. TRBV12-1 is recorded as a pseudogene. The CDR3 is made up of 12 amino acids. The CDR3 bases are TGTGCCAGCAGCCGCCTGACAGCCGCCGGTTATTTT. Amino acid sequence: CASSRLTAAGYF.

V and J are TRBV2 and TRBJ1-2; D perhaps matches TRBD1 (6 bases). The CDR3 runs to 15 residues. Germline-derived CDR1 and CDR2 are SNHLY and FYNNEI. The V gene lost 6 bases and the J gene lost 7 bases, with 21 bases spanning the gap. This CDR3 is CASSELERGFGGYTF. CDR3 sequence (DNA): TGTGCCAGCAGCGAATTGGAAAGGGGGTTCGGTGGCTACACCTTC. The variable domain in full, with the rest retrieved from reference TRBV2 and TRBJ1-2, is EPEVTQTPSHQVTQMGQEVILRCVPISNHLYFYWYRQILGQKVEFLVSFYNNEISEKSEIFDDQFSVERPDGSNFTLKIRSTKLEDSAMYFCASSELERGFGGYTFGSGTRLTVV.

The V call is TRBV7-6, the J call TRBJ2-7; TRBD2 matches at 7 bases. This CDR3 is built from 14 residues. The V and J ends lost 1 base and 7 bases, in that order; junction bases with no gene match: 7. Germline CDR1 reads SGHVS; CDR2 reads FNYEAQ. In DNA, the CDR3 is TGTGCCAGCAGCTTAGAGCGGGGAAGTCGGGAGCAGTACTTC. This gives the protein CASSLERGSREQYF.

CDR3 sequence: CASRIRINTEAFF. The CDR3 nucleotides are TGTGCCAGCAGAATCAGGATCAACACTGAAGCTTTCTTT. J is TRBJ1-1 and V is TRBV7-9; D uncertain. The V and J ends lost 6 bases and 2 bases respectively, with 10 bases between them. Germline V lookup: CDR1 SEHNR, CDR2 FQNEAQ (reference sequence). The CDR3 runs to 13 residues.

With regard to this clone: Other nucleotide sequences from this sample produce the same CDR3. V usage is TRBV5-1 and J usage is TRBJ1-1; D possibly corresponds to TRBD1 (6 bases). The CDR3 is 14 amino acids. Germline-derived CDR1 and CDR2 are SGHRS and YFSETQ. Trimming pared 1 base from V and 3 bases from J, leaving 10 bases between. The CDR3 region is CASSLLGGDTEAFF. As DNA, the CDR3 is TGCGCCAGCAGCTTGCTAGGGGGGGACACTGAAGCTTTCTTT. Using reference TRBV5-1 and TRBJ1-1 for the parts outside the CDR3, the full variable domain is KAGVTQTPRYLIKTRGQQVTLSCSPISGHRSVSWYQQTPGQGLQFLFEYFSETQRNKGNFPGRFSGRQFSNSRSEMNVSTLELGDSALYLCASSLLGGDTEAFFGQGTRLTVV.

The J gene is TRBJ1-1, the V gene TRBV29-1; a possible D gene is TRBD1 (6 bases). Looked up from germline, CDR1 is SQVTM and CDR2 is ANQGSEA. The V end was cut by 6 bases, the J end by 2 bases, with 13 bases between. CDR3 length: 13 amino acids. The CDR3: CSVNTQGNTEAFF. As DNA, the CDR3 is TGCAGCGTCAACACACAGGGTAACACTGAAGCTTTCTTT.

This clone was seen just once. The V gene is TRBV7-9, the J gene TRBJ2-3; D uncertain. The V gene's germline CDR1 is SEHNR and CDR2 FQNEAQ (reference sequence). V was cut by 1 base and J by 1 base, with 9 bases left in between. The CDR3 has 15 amino acids. The CDR3 here is CASSLVESGTDTQYF. DNA of the CDR3: TGTGCCAGCAGCTTAGTCGAGTCAGGCACAGATACGCAGTATTTT.